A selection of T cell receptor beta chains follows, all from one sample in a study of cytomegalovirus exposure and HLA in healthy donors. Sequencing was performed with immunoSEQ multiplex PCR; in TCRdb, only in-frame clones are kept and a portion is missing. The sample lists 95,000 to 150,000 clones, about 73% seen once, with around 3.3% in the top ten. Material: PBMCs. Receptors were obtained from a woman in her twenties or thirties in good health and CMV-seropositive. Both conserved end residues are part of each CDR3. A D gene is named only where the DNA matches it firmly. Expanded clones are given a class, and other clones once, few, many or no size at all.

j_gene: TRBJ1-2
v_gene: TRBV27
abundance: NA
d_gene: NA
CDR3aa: CASSLWGGYGYTF
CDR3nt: TGTGCCAGCAGTTTATGGGGGGGTTATGGCTACACCTTC

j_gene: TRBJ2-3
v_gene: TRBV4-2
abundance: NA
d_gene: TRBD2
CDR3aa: CASSRQKLAGGTDTQYF
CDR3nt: TGTGCCAGCAGCCGCCAGAAATTAGCGGGGGGCACAGATACGCAGTATTTT

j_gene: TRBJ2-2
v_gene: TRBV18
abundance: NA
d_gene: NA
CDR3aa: CASSPFSGRNTGELFF
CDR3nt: TGTGCCAGCTCACCATTCTCCGGGAGGAACACCGGGGAGCTGTTTTTT

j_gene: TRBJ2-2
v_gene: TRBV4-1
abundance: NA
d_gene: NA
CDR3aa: CASSQDREFTGELFF
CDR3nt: TGCGCCAGCAGCCAAGACAGGGAATTCACCGGGGAGCTGTTTTTT

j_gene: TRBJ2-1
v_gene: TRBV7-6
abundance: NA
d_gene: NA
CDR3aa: CASSSSNEQFF
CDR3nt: TGTGCCAGCAGCTCTTCGAATGAGCAGTTCTTC

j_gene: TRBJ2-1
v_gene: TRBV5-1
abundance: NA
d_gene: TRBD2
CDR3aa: CASSLGVESGGLNEQFF
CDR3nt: TGCGCCAGCAGCTTGGGGGTGGAGAGCGGGGGTTTAAATGAGCAGTTCTTC

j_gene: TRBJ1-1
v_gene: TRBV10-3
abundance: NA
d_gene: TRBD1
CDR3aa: CAAGREGARAFF
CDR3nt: TGTGCCGCTGGGAGAGAGGGGGCCCGTGCTTTCTTT

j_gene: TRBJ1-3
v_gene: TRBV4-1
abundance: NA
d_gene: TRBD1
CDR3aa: CASSFPPPGGARGNTIYF
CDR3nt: TGCGCCAGCAGCTTTCCACCGCCAGGGGGCGCGAGGGGAAACACCATATATTTT

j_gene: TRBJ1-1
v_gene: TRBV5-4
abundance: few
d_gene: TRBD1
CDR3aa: CASSLGGDRGKTEAFF
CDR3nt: TGTGCCAGCAGCTTGGGGGGGGACAGGGGGAAGACTGAAGCTTTCTTT

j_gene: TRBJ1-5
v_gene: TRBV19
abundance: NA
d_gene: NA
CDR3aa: CASSRGTGHIDIAHRHQPQHF
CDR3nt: TGTGCCAGTAGTAGAGGGACTGGACACATAGACATCGCTCATAGACATCAGCCCCAGCATTTT

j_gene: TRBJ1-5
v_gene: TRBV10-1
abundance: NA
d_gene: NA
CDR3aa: CATFSGEGSNQPQHF
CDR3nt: TGCGCCACCTTTTCGGGGGAAGGGAGCAATCAGCCCCAGCATTTT

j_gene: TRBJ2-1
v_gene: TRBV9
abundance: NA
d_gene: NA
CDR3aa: CASSVGYSQFNEQFF
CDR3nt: TGTGCCAGCAGCGTAGGGTATTCACAGTTCAATGAGCAGTTCTTC

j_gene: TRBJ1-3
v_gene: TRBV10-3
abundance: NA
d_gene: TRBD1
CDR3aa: CAIRDSPPFSSGNTIYF
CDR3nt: TGTGCCATCCGGGACAGCCCCCCCTTTAGCTCTGGAAACACCATATATTTT

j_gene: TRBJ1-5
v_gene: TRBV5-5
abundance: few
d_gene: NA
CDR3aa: CASSPWGDQPQHF
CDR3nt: TGTGCCAGCAGCCCGTGGGGGGACCAGCCCCAGCATTTT

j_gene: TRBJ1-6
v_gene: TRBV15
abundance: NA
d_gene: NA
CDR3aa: CATSRDSQYNSPLHF
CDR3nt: TGTGCCACCAGCAGAGATTCCCAGTATAATTCACCCCTCCACTTT

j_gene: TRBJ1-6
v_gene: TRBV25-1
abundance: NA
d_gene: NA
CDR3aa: CASSSRSGTTMSSPLHF
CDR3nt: TGTGCCAGCAGTTCAAGGTCCGGGACAACCATGAGCTCACCCCTCCACTTT

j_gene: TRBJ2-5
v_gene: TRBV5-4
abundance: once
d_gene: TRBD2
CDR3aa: CASSLELAGQETQYF
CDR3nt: TGTGCCAGCAGCCTTGAACTAGCGGGCCAAGAGACCCAGTACTTC

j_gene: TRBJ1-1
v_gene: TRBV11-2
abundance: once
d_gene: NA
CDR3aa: CASAPFGGTEAFF
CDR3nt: TGTGCCAGCGCGCCTTTTGGAGGCACTGAAGCTTTCTTT

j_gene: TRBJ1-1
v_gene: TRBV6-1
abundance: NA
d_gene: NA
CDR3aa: CASSVIEAFF
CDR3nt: TGTGCCAGCAGTGTAATTGAAGCTTTCTTT

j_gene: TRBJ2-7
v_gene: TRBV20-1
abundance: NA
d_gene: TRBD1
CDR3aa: CSATGGYEQYF
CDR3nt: TGCAGTGCTACAGGGGGTTACGAGCAGTACTTC

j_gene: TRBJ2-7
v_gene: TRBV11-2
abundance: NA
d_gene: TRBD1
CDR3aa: CASGLQGGLHEQYF
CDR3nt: TGTGCCAGCGGCCTACAGGGGGGATTGCACGAGCAGTACTTC

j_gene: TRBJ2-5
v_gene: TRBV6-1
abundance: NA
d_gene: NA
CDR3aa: CASSEVSGRDDF
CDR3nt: TGTGCCAGCAGTGAAGTCAGCGGAAGAGACGACTTC

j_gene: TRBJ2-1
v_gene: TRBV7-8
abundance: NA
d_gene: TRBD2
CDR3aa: CASSSSSGTSGTYNEQFF
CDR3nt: TGTGCCAGCAGCTCATCGTCCGGGACTAGCGGGACTTACAATGAGCAGTTCTTC

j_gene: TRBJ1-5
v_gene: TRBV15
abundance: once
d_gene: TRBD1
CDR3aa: CATSRDQGDRAQPQHF
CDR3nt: TGTGCCACCAGCAGAGATCAAGGGGACAGGGCGCAGCCCCAGCATTTT

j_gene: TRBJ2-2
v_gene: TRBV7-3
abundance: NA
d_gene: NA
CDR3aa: CASSSDREGGELFF
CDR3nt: TGTGCCAGCAGCTCGGACAGGGAGGGCGGGGAGCTGTTTTTT

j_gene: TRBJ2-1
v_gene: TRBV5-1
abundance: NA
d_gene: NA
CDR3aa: CASKDISGSAYNEQFF
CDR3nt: TGCGCCAGCAAAGACATCTCGGGATCCGCCTACAATGAGCAGTTCTTC

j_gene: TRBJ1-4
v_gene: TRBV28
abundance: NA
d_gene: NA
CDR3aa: CASSSPGAWLFF
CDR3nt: TGTGCCAGCAGTTCGCCAGGGGCTTGGCTGTTTTTT

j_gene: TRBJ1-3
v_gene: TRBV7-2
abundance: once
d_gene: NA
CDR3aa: CASSLEVGAGNTIYF
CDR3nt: TGTGCCAGCAGCTTAGAGGTGGGGGCAGGAAACACCATATATTTT

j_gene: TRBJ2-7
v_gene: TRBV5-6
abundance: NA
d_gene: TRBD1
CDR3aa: CASSSWGQDISYEQYF
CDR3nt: TGTGCCAGCAGCTCCTGGGGACAGGACATCTCCTACGAGCAGTACTTC

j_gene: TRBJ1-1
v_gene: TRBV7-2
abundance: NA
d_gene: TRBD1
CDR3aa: CASSPARGGEGAGGGAFF
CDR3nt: TGTGCCAGCAGCCCAGCACGAGGGGGAGAGGGGGCGGGGGGAGGGGCTTTCTTT

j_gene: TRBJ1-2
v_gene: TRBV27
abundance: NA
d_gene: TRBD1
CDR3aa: CASSPRQGRRYGYTF
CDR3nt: TGTGCCAGCAGTCCAAGACAGGGTCGGAGGTATGGCTACACCTTC

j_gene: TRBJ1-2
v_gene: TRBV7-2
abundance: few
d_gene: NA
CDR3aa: CASSLRGANYGYTF
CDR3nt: TGTGCCAGCAGCTTACGGGGGGCCAACTATGGCTACACCTTC

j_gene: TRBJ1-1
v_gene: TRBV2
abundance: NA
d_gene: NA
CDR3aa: CASSGQGSTEAFF
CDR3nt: TGTGCCAGCAGTGGCCAGGGCAGCACTGAAGCTTTCTTT

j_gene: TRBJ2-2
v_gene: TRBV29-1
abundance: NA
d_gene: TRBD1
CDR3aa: CSVSQGQGHTGELFF
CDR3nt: TGCAGCGTGAGCCAGGGACAGGGGCACACCGGGGAGCTGTTTTTT

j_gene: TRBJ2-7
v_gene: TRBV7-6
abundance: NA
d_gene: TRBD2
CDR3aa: CASSSNSGGAGEQYF
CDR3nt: TGTGCCAGCAGCTCCAATAGCGGGGGGGCTGGCGAGCAGTACTTC

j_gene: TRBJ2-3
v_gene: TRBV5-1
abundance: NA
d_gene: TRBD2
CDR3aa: CASSPSLAGGGTDTQYF
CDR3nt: TGCGCCAGCAGCCCGAGCCTAGCGGGAGGGGGGACAGATACGCAGTATTTT

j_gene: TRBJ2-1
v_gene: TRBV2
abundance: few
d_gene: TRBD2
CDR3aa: CASSELAGVYNEQFF
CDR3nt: TGTGCCAGCAGTGAACTAGCGGGGGTTTACAATGAGCAGTTCTTC

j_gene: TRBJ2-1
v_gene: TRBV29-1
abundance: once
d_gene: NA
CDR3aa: CSAHPGNEQFF
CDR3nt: TGCAGCGCCCACCCCGGCAATGAGCAGTTCTTC

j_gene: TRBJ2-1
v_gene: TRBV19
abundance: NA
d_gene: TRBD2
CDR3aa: CASSDGSGGKYNEQFF
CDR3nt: TGTGCCAGTAGTGATGGTAGCGGGGGCAAATACAATGAGCAGTTCTTC

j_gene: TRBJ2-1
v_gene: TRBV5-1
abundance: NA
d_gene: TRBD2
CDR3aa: CASSFSGTSDNEQFF
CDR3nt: TGCGCCAGCAGCTTTTCCGGGACTAGTGACAATGAGCAGTTCTTC

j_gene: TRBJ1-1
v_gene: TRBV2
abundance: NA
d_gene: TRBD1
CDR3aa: CASSEVTGGGTEAFF
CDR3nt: TGTGCCAGCAGTGAGGTGACAGGGGGTGGTACTGAAGCTTTCTTT

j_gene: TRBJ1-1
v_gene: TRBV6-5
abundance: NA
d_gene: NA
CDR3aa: CASSYSRHLNTEAFF
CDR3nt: TGTGCCAGCAGTTACTCGAGACACTTGAACACTGAAGCTTTCTTT

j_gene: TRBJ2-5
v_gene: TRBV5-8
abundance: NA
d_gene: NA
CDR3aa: CASTQNGVGETQYF
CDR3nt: TGTGCCAGCACGCAAAACGGAGTTGGGGAGACCCAGTACTTC

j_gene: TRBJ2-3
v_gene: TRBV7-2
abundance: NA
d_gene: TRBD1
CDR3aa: CASSLATLQQGTDTQYF
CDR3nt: TGTGCCAGCAGCTTAGCGACCCTCCAACAGGGGACAGATACGCAGTATTTT

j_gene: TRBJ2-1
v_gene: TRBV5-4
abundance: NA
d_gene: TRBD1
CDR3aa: CASSPKGDRGGYNEQFF
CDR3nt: TGTGCCAGCAGCCCCAAGGGGGACAGGGGGGGGTACAATGAGCAGTTCTTC

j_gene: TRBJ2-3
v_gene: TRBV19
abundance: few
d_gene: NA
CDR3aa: CASSIQGRDTQYF
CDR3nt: TGTGCCAGTAGTATCCAGGGAAGGGATACGCAGTATTTT

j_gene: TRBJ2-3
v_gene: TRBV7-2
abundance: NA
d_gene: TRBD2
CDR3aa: CASTQWSGGAGTQYF
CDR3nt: TGTGCCAGCACCCAGTGGTCCGGGGGGGCGGGGACGCAGTATTTT

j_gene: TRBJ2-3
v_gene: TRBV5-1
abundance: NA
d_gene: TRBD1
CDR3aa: CASSTKTGAADTQYF
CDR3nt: TGCGCCAGCAGCACCAAGACAGGGGCGGCAGATACGCAGTATTTT

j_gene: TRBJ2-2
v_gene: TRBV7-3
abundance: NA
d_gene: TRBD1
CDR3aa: CASSLKVPVGDRGSGELFF
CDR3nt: TGTGCCAGCAGCTTAAAAGTCCCGGTCGGGGACAGGGGATCGGGGGAGCTGTTTTTT

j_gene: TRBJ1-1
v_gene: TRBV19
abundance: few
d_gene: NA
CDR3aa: CASRPYGYRSNTEAFF
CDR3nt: TGTGCCAGTAGGCCTTATGGCTACAGATCAAACACTGAAGCTTTCTTT

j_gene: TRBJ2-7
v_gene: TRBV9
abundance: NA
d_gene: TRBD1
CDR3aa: CASSGGQGDYEQYF
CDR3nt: TGTGCCAGCAGCGGAGGACAGGGAGACTACGAGCAGTACTTC

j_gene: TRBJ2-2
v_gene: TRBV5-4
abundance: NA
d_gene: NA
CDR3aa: CASSLGLAVNTGELFF
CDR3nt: TGTGCCAGCAGCTTGGGGCTAGCCGTTAACACCGGGGAGCTGTTTTTT

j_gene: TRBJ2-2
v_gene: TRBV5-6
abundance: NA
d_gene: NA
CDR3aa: CASSFDTNTGELFF
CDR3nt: TGTGCCAGCAGCTTCGACACGAACACCGGGGAGCTGTTTTTT

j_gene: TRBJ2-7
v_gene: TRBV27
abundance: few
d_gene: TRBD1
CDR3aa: CASSTIRTGTLRQYF
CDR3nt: TGTGCCAGCAGTACGATTCGGACAGGGACGTTGAGACAGTACTTC

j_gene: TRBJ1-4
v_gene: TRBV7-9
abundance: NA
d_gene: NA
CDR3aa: CASSPREDWDEKLFF
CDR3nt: TGTGCCAGCAGCCCCCGGGAGGATTGGGATGAAAAACTGTTTTTT

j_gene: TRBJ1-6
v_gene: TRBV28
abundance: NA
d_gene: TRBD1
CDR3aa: CASSSGVTGGFSYNSPLHF
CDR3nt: TGTGCCAGCAGTTCGGGTGTGACAGGGGGATTCTCCTATAATTCACCCCTCCACTTT

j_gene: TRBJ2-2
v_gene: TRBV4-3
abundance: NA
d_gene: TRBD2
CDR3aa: CASSPGLAGGGELFF
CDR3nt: TGCGCCAGCAGCCCAGGACTAGCGGGGGGCGGGGAGCTGTTTTTT

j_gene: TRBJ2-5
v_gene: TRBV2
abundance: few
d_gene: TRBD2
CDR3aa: CASSGTSGGAGETQYF
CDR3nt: TGTGCCAGCAGTGGTACTAGCGGGGGGGCGGGGGAGACCCAGTACTTC

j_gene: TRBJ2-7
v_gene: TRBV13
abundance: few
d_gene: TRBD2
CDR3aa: CASSSLAGGPYEQYF
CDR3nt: TGTGCCAGCAGCTCACTAGCGGGGGGGCCCTACGAGCAGTACTTC

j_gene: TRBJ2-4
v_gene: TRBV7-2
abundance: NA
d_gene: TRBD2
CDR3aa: CASSSGVAGGHNQLNIQYF
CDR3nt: TGTGCCAGCAGCTCCGGGGTAGCGGGGGGCCACAATCAGTTAAACATTCAGTACTTC